Each of the 22 T cell receptor beta chains below was sequenced from the same sample in a study of blood T cell repertoires in COVID-19 (dated by TCRdb to 2018 to 2020). The library was produced with the immunoSEQ multiplex PCR assay. Here the immuneACCESS table is served through TCRdb, limited to in-frame sequences with V and J called. Missing clones are a known gap in these copies; in checked studies unresolved V genes cover under half, and the rest lacks a known reason. For this sample the table gives around 19,000 clones, of which 80% to 90% were detected only once. The ten largest clones represent approximately 8.1% of the sample. Sample: peripheral blood. Source of these receptors: a woman aged 55-70 years with active COVID-19.

The V gene is TRBV2, the J gene TRBJ2-1; 8 bases fit TRBD1. The ends lost 0 bases at V and 8 bases at J; junction bases unmatched: 6. CDR1 and CDR2 from the germline V gene are SNHLY and FYNNEI. The CDR3 totals 15 residues. CDR3 sequence (DNA): TGTGCCAGCAGTGAAGCGATAGGACAGGGCCATGAGCAGTTCTTC. Translation gives CASSEAIGQGHEQFF.

J is TRBJ2-3 and V is TRBV6-5; D is uncertain. V was clipped by 6 bases and J by 3 bases, with 10 bases between them. Germline lookup yields CDR1 MNHEY and CDR2 SVGAGI. This CDR3 is built from 13 residues. CDR3 residues: CASRTAGTDTQYF. In DNA form, the CDR3 reads TGTGCCAGCAGAACGGCAGGTACAGATACGCAGTATTTT.

The rearrangement joins TRBV27 to TRBJ1-1; D is ambiguous. Trimming took 6 bases from V and 1 from J, leaving 9 bases between them. This CDR3 contains 13 residues. CDR1 MNHEY and CDR2 SMNVEV come from the germline V gene (reference sequence). The CDR3 bases are TGTGCCAGCAGCCTCCGACAGAACACTGAAGCTTTCTTT. Encoded protein: CASSLRQNTEAFF.

The V gene is TRBV10-3, the J gene TRBJ2-7; 12 bases match TRBD2. The CDR3 is made up of 14 amino acids. Germline V gene data show CDR1 as ENHRY and CDR2 as SYGVKD. V lost 6 bases to trimming and J lost 6 bases; unmatched junction nucleotides: 6. The DNA of the CDR3 is TGTGCCATCAGACCTAGCGGGGGGGCTTTCGAGCAGTACTTC. Translation: CAIRPSGGAFEQYF.

This clone was picked up one time. The V gene is TRBV19, the J gene TRBJ2-7, with D possibly being TRBD1 (6 bases). Trimming shortened V by 5 bases and J by 3 bases, and 17 bases separated the two germline ends. Germline V gene data show CDR1 as LNHDA and CDR2 as SQIVND (reference sequence). The CDR3 length is 15 residues. CDR3 in DNA: TGTGCCAGTAGTCGAACCGACAGGTCCAACTACGAGCAGTACTTC. Encoded protein: CASSRTDRSNYEQYF.

V and J are TRBV7-3 and TRBJ1-2; 9 bases agree with TRBD1. V trimming: 2 bases; J trimming: 7 bases; junction bases outside the gene matches: 23. The CDR3 is made up of 20 amino acids. CDR1 is SGHTA and CDR2 is FQGTGA in the germline V gene. CDR3 sequence (DNA): TGTGCCAGCAGCTTATATCCGGGTCCCAAGGCTGGGGGACAGGGAAGTGGCTACACCTTC. This encodes CASSLYPGPKAGGQGSGYTF.

The rearrangement links TRBV19 to TRBJ2-5; 8 nucleotides agree with TRBD1. After removal of 5 bases from V and 0 bases from J, the junction contained 8 bases not matched to a gene. Germline assignment: CDR1 LNHDA and CDR2 SQIVND (reference sequence). CDR3 length: 16 residues. CDR3 amino acids: CASSPRQGRNQETQYF. The CDR3 nucleotides are TGTGCCAGTAGTCCGAGACAGGGGAGGAACCAAGAGACCCAGTACTTC.

This chain joins TRBV7-3 and TRBJ2-7; D uncertain. This CDR3 has 13 residues. The germline CDR1 and CDR2 sequences are SGHTA and FQGTGA. Trimming left V 1 base short and J 5 bases short, with 9 bases between. CDR3 region: CASSLRQNDEQYF. The CDR3 DNA reads TGTGCCAGCAGCTTAAGACAAAATGACGAGCAGTACTTC.

The chain employs TRBV19 and TRBJ1-2; tentatively, D is TRBD1 (5 bases). V shed 9 bases and J shed 2 bases, with 13 bases lying between them. CDR1 is LNHDA and CDR2 is SQIVND in the germline V gene (reference sequence). The CDR3 spans 13 residues. The CDR3 protein is CASSGTGNYGYTF. CDR3 in DNA: TGTGCCAGCAGCGGGACCGGCAACTATGGCTACACCTTC.

This sequence joins TRBV13 and TRBJ2-7; 9 nucleotides match TRBD1. The trim removed 4 bases at V and 5 bases at J, leaving 9 bases unmatched. Germline values: CDR1 PRHDT, CDR2 FYEKMQ (reference sequence). The CDR3 totals 15 residues. CDR3 sequence: CASSSFGQGKDEQYF. CDR3 nucleotides: TGTGCCAGCAGCTCATTTGGACAGGGGAAAGACGAGCAGTACTTC.

CDR3 sequence: CASSLFSGWDNEQFF. The CDR3, as DNA: TGTGCCAGCAGCTTGTTTTCGGGGTGGGACAATGAGCAGTTCTTC. The rearrangement uses TRBV5-4 and TRBJ2-1; perhaps TRBD2 as D (5 bases). CDR1 is SGHNT, CDR2 YYREEE, per germline (reference sequence). The germline V and J ends were trimmed by 1 base and 5 bases, with 13 bases remaining between them. The CDR3 totals 15 residues.

This sequence joins TRBV19 and TRBJ1-3; maybe TRBD1 (5 bases). CDR3 size: 16 residues. V dropped 5 bases and J dropped 3 bases, with 17 bases sitting between them. Germline V gene sequence: CDR1 LNHDA, CDR2 SQIVND (reference sequence). This chain's CDR3 is CASSGRPGSFGNTIYF. DNA of the CDR3: TGTGCCAGTAGTGGCCGACCAGGGTCCTTTGGAAACACCATATATTTT.

This clone showed up just once. The genes are TRBV6-6 and TRBJ2-5; D possibly corresponds to TRBD2 (5 bases). V was clipped by 6 bases and J by 1 base, with 12 bases between them. Germline CDR1 is MNHNY and CDR2 is SVGAGI (reference sequence). The CDR3 contains 14 residues. CDR3 sequence (DNA): TGTGCCAGCAGGGTTTCGGGGATCCAAGAGACCCAGTACTTC. Its translation is CASRVSGIQETQYF.

This clone appeared once. The chain employs TRBV5-6 and TRBJ1-1, with D perhaps TRBD1 (6 bases). Germline V gene lookup returns CDR1 SGHDT and CDR2 YYEEEE. The V gene lost 7 bases and the J gene lost 4 bases, with 17 bases spanning the gap. The CDR3 loop spans 14 amino acids. The CDR3 sequence is CASGGGGRSTEAFF. The CDR3 bases are TGTGCCAGCGGCGGGGGGGGCCGAAGCACTGAAGCTTTCTTT.

The chain uses TRBV2 and TRBJ2-7; a possible D gene is TRBD2 (6 bases). Trimming pared 4 bases from V and 2 bases from J, leaving 9 bases between. Looked up from germline, CDR1 is SNHLY and CDR2 is FYNNEI. The CDR3 has 13 residues. CDR3 sequence reads: CASSGDSTYEQYF. The CDR3 DNA follows: TGTGCCAGCAGTGGGGACTCCACCTACGAGCAGTACTTC.

This chain joins TRBV5-1 and TRBJ2-1; TRBD1 matches at 10 bases. The CDR3 consists of 16 residues. Germline CDR1 is SGHRS and CDR2 is YFSETQ. The trim removed 4 bases at V and 6 bases at J, leaving 10 bases unmatched. The CDR3 loop is CASSLQGTGVANEQFF. The CDR3 DNA reads TGCGCCAGCAGCCTACAAGGGACAGGGGTGGCCAATGAGCAGTTCTTC.

The CDR3 coding sequence is TGCGCCAGCAGGATACCGGGACAGCAAGAGACCCAGTACTTC. Amino acid sequence: CASRIPGQQETQYF. This chain connects TRBV5-1 to TRBJ2-5, with 7 nucleotides matching TRBD1. The CDR3 length is 14 residues. Germline values: CDR1 SGHRS, CDR2 YFSETQ. V shed 5 bases and J 2 bases; nucleotides not matched to a gene: 6.

The chain uses TRBV10-2 and TRBJ1-1; 7 bases align to TRBD1. Germline CDR1 WSHSY, CDR2 SAAADI. This CDR3 is 13 amino acids long. The ends lost 6 bases at V and 1 base at J; junction bases unmatched: 2. The DNA of the CDR3 is TGCGCCAGCAGGGGACAGAGGAACACTGAAGCTTTCTTT. Translated: CASRGQRNTEAFF.

The genes are TRBV10-1 and TRBJ2-4; TRBD1 matches at 11 bases. The V gene end was trimmed by 4 bases and the J gene end by 7 bases; junction bases not matched to a gene: 3. The CDR3 has 14 amino acids. CDR1 and CDR2 from the germline V gene are WNHNN and SYGVQD (reference sequence). The CDR3 nucleotides are TGCGCCAGCAGTGTAGGGACAGGGGGTAACATTCAGTACTTC. Its translation: CASSVGTGGNIQYF.

The chain uses TRBV9 and TRBJ2-6; no definite D call. V was pared by 2 bases and J by 2 bases, with 20 bases between. Germline values: CDR1 SGDLS, CDR2 YYNGEE. The CDR3 extends over 19 amino acids. In DNA form, the CDR3 reads TGTGCCAGCAGCGTCCAGTCAAATGAGTGGGCGACTGGGGCCAACGTCCTGACTTTC. It codes for CASSVQSNEWATGANVLTF.

The V and J genes are TRBV10-1 and TRBJ2-1, with 7 bases identical to TRBD2. CDR1 is WNHNN and CDR2 is SYGVQD in the germline V gene (reference sequence). J was trimmed by 1 base and V by 7 bases; bases with no gene match: 1. CDR3 length equals 13 residues. CDR3 nucleotide sequence: TGCGCCAGCATGGGGGGGTCCTACAATGAGCAGTTCTTC. Translation gives CASMGGSYNEQFF.

The chain has TRBV5-6 and TRBJ1-6, with 7 bases lining up with TRBD1. The germline V gene encodes CDR1 SGHDT and CDR2 YYEEEE. The CDR3 is 16 amino acids. Trimming at V came to 0 bases and at J to 9 bases, leaving 9 bases not matched to a gene. The CDR3 region is CASSLADRRGISPLHF. CDR3 sequence (DNA): TGTGCCAGCAGCTTGGCGGACAGGAGGGGGATTTCACCCCTCCACTTT.